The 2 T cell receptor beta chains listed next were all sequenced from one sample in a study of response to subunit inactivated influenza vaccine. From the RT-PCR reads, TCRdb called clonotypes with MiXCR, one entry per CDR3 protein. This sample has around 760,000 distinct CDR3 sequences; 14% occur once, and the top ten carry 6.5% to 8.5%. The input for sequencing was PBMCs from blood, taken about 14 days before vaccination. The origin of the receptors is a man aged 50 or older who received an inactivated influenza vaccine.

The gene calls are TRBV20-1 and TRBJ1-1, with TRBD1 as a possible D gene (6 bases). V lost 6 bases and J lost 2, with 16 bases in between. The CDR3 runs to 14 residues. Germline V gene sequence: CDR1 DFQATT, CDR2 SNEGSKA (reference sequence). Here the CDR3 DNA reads TGCAGTGCGCGGTCGACGGACAGAAACACTGAAGCTTTCTTT. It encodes CSARSTDRNTEAFF.

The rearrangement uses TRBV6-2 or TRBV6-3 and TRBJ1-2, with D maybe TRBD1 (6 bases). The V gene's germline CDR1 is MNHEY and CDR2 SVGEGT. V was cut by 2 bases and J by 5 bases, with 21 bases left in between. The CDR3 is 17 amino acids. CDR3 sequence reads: CASSYRTRGPRGYGYTF. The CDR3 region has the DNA TGTGCCAGCAGTTACCGGACGAGGGGACCAAGGGGGTATGGCTACACCTTC.